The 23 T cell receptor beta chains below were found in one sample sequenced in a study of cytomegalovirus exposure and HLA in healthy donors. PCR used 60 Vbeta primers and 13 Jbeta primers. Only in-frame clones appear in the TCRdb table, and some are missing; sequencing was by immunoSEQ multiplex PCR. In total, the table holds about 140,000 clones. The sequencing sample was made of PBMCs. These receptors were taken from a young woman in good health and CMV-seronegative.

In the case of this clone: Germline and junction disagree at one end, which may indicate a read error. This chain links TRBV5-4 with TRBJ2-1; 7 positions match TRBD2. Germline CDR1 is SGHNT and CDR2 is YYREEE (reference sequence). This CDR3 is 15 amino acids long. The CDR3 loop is CASSLRGSSYNGQFF. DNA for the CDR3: TGTGCCAGCAGCTTGCGCGGGAGTTCCTACAATGGGCAGTTCTTC.

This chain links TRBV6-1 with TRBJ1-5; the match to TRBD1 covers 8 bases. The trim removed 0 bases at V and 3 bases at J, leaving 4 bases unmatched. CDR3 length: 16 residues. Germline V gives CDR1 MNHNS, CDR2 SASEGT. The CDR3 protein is CASSEAPGQVNQPQHF. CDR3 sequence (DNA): TGTGCCAGCAGTGAAGCGCCGGGACAGGTCAATCAGCCCCAGCATTTT.

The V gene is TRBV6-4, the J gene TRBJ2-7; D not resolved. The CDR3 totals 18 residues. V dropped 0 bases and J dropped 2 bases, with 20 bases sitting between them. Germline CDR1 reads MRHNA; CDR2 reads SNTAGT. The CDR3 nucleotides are TGTGCCAGCAGTGACTCCATATTAGTGGCGCGTGCGGCCTACGAGCAGTACGTC. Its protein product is CASSDSILVARAAYEQYV.

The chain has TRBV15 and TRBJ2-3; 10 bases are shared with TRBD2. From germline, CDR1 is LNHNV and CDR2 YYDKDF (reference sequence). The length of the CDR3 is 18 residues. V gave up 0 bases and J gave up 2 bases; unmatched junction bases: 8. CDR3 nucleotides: TGTGCCACCAGCAGAGAACTCCAACTAGCGGGATCCACAGATACGCAGTATTTT. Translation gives CATSRELQLAGSTDTQYF.

CDR3 in amino acids: CASSVGQGNADTQYF. Written as DNA, the CDR3 is TGTGCCAGCAGCGTAGGACAGGGAAACGCAGATACGCAGTATTTT. This sequence joins TRBV9 and TRBJ2-3; TRBD1 matches at 7 bases. The CDR3 has 15 residues. Germline V CDR1 and CDR2: SGDLS, YYNGEE. The ends lost 0 bases at V and 4 bases at J; junction bases unmatched: 5.

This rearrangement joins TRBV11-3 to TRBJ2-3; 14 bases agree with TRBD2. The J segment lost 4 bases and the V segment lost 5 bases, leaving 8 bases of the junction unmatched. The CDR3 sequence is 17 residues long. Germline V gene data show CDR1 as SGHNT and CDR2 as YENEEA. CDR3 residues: CASSRGTSGSEADTQYF. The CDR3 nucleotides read TGTGCCAGCAGCCGAGGGACTAGCGGGAGCGAAGCAGATACGCAGTATTTT.

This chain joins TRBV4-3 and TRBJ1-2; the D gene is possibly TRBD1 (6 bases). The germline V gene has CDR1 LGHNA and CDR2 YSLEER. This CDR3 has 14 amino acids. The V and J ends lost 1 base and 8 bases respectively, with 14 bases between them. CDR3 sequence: CASSQGQVKGGYTF. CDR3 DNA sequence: TGCGCCAGCAGCCAAGGACAGGTGAAAGGCGGCTACACCTTC.

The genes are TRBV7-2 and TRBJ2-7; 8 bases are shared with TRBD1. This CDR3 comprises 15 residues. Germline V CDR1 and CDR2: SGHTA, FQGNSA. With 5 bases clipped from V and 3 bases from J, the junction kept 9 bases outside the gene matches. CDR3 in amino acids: CASSLQGAFGYEQYF. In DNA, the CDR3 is TGTGCCAGCAGCCTCCAGGGGGCCTTCGGCTACGAGCAGTACTTC.

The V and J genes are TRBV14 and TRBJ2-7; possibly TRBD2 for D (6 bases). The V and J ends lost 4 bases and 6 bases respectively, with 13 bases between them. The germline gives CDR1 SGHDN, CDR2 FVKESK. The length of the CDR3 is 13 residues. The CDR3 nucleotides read TGTGCCAGCAGCCCCCGGACTACTGGCGAGCAGTACGTC. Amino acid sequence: CASSPRTTGEQYV.

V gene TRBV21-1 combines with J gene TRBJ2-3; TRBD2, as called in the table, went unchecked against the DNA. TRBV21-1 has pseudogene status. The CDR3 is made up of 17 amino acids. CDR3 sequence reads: CASSKRRLEPSTDTQYF. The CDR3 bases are TGTGCCAGCAGCAAACGTCGACTTGAGCCTAGCACAGATACGCAGTATTTT.

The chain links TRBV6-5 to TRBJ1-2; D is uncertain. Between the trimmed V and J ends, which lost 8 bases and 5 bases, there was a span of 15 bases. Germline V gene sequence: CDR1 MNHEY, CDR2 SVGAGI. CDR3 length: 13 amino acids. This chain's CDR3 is CASLLGVYYGYTF. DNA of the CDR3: TGTGCCAGCCTGCTGGGCGTTTATTATGGCTACACCTTC.

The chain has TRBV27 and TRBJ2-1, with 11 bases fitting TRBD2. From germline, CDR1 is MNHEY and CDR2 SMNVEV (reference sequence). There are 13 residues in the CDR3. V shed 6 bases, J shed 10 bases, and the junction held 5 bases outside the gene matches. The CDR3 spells CASRLTSGKEQFF. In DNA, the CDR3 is TGTGCCAGCAGACTGACTAGCGGGAAGGAGCAGTTCTTC.

The CDR3 coding sequence is TGCGCCAGCAGCCAAGATCTAAGGCGGGATACAACTAATGAAAAACTGTTTTTT. This codes for CASSQDLRRDTTNEKLFF. The gene calls are TRBV4-1 and TRBJ1-4; D unresolved. The CDR3 contains 18 residues. From germline, CDR1 is MGHRA and CDR2 YSYEKL. Between the trimmed V and J ends, which lost 0 bases and 0 bases, there was a span of 14 bases.

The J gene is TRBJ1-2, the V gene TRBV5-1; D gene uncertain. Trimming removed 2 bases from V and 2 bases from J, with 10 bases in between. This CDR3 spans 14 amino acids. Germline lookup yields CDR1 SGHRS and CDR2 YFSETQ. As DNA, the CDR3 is TGCGCCAGCAGCTTAAACGCGTTGAACTATGGCTACACCTTC. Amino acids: CASSLNALNYGYTF.

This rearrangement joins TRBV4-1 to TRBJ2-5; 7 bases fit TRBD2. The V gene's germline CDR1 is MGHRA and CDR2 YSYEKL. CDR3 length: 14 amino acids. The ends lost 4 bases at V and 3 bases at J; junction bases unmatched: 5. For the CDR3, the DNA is TGCGCCAGCAGCCCAAGGGACTACGAAGAGACCCAGTACTTC. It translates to CASSPRDYEETQYF.

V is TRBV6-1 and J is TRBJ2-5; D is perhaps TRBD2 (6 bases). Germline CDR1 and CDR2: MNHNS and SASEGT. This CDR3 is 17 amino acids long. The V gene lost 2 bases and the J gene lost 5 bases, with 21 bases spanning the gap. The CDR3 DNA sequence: TGTGCCAGCAGTGAAAGCTGGCGGCAGACTAGGGTCGAGACCCAGTACTTC. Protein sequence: CASSESWRQTRVETQYF.

The DNA of the CDR3 is TGCGCCAGCAGTGAGGGGACAGGGGGCTACGAGCAGTACTTC. Encoded protein: CASSEGTGGYEQYF. This chain joins TRBV10-1 and TRBJ2-7, with 11 positions matching TRBD1. The V segment lost 2 bases and the J segment 3 bases; nucleotides outside the gene matches: 0. Looked up from germline, CDR1 is WNHNN and CDR2 is SYGVQD (reference sequence). The CDR3 runs to 14 residues.

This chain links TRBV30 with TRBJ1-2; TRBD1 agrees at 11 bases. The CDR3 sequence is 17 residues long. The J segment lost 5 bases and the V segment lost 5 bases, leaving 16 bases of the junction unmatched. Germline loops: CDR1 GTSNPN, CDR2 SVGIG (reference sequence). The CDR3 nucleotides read TGTGCCTGGTCAGACCCGGGACAGGGGGGAGTGAGGTATGGCTACACCTTC. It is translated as CAWSDPGQGGVRYGYTF.

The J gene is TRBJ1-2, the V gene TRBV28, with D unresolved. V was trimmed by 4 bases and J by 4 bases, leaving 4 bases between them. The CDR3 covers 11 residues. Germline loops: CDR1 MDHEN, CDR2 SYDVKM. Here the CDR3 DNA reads TGTGCCAGCAGTTCGGGCTATGGCTACACCTTC. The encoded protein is CASSSGYGYTF.

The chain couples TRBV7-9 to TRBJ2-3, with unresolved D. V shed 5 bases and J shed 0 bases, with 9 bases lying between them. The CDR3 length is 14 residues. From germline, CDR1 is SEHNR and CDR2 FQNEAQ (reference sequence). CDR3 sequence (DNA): TGTGCCAGCAGCAGAAGCTCTAGCACAGATACGCAGTATTTT. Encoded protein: CASSRSSSTDTQYF.

This CDR3 reads CAWKRSNEQFF. The CDR3 coding sequence is TGTGCCTGGAAGCGTAGCAATGAGCAGTTCTTC. The chain joins TRBV30 to TRBJ2-1; D ambiguous. This CDR3 spans 11 amino acids. Trimming cost V 4 bases and J 6 bases, with 7 bases left between them. Germline CDR1 and CDR2: GTSNPN and SVGIG (reference sequence).

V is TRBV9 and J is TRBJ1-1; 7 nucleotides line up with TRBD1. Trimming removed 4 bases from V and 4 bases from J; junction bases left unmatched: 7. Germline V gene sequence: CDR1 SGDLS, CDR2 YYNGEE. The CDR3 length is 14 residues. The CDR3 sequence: CASSPRQGSTEAFF. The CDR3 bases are TGTGCCAGCAGCCCCCGACAGGGATCCACTGAAGCTTTCTTT.

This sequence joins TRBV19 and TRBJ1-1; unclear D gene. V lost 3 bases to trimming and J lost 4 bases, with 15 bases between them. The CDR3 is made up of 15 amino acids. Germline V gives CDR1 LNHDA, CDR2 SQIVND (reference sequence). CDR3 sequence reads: CASSIVAGGLTEAFF. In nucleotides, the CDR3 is TGTGCCAGTAGTATCGTCGCGGGCGGCCTCACTGAAGCTTTCTTT.